A single sample is the source of the 18 T cell receptor beta chains below, sequenced in a study of response to subunit inactivated influenza vaccine. A single record per CDR3 protein comes from TCRdb applying MiXCR to the RT-PCR reads. The top ten clones hold 11% of a sample with 750,000 to 850,000 distinct CDR3 sequences, about a fifth of them seen once. Sequenced here: PBMCs from blood, sampled 4 to 6 days after vaccination. The source is a man in his forties or fifties who received an inactivated influenza vaccine.

This chain joins TRBV4-2 and TRBJ1-3; D not certain. Deletions cut 0 bases from V and 8 bases from J, with 17 bases between. Germline CDR1 reads LGHNA; CDR2 reads YNFKEQ. The CDR3 runs to 16 residues. The CDR3 nucleotides read TGTGCCAGCAGCCAAGAAGGGAGGTACTTCCCGGACACCATATATTTT. It encodes CASSQEGRYFPDTIYF.

V is TRBV6-1 and J is TRBJ2-7, with D maybe TRBD1 (5 bases). V lost 6 bases and J lost 4, with 16 bases in between. Germline CDR1 is MNHNS and CDR2 is SASEGT. The CDR3 length is 14 residues. The CDR3 DNA follows: TGTGCCAGCAGCAGGGTGAACTTAGGATACGAGCAGTACTTC. Translating it yields CASSRVNLGYEQYF.

The chain is built from TRBV6-1 and TRBJ2-1, with 11 bases matching TRBD2. This CDR3 is 16 amino acids long. V shed 5 bases and J 7 bases; nucleotides not matched to a gene: 10. From germline, CDR1 is MNHNS and CDR2 SASEGT. In nucleotides, the CDR3 is TGTGCCAGCAGTACCCGTAGCGGGAGGGCCCGGAATGAGCAGTTCTTC. Translating it yields CASSTRSGRARNEQFF.

The chain employs TRBV18 and TRBJ2-4; D uncertain. Trimming left V 3 bases short and J 6 bases short, with 12 bases between. Looked up from germline, CDR1 is KGHSH and CDR2 is LQKENI. The CDR3 loop spans 14 amino acids. CDR3 amino acids: CASSPSQHANIQYF. In DNA form, the CDR3 reads TGTGCCAGCTCACCTTCTCAGCATGCAAACATTCAGTACTTC.

The rearrangement uses TRBV18 and TRBJ2-1, with 14 bases that match TRBD2. The V gene end was trimmed by 3 bases and the J gene end by 5 bases; junction bases not matched to a gene: 3. The CDR3 has 16 residues. Germline V gives CDR1 KGHSH, CDR2 LQKENI. CDR3 bases: TGTGCCAGCTCACCGGGACTAGCGGGAGTGAACAATGAGCAGTTCTTC. This gives the protein CASSPGLAGVNNEQFF.

The genes are TRBV4-3 and TRBJ2-3; D is perhaps TRBD1 (5 bases). V was trimmed by 4 bases and J by 2 bases, leaving 13 bases between them. CDR1 is LGHNA, CDR2 YSLEER, per germline. This CDR3 region has 15 residues. This chain's CDR3 is CASSLRQTPTDTQYF. The CDR3 region has the DNA TGCGCCAGCAGCCTACGACAGACACCCACAGATACGCAGTATTTT.

In its sample, this clonotype was seen a few times. The chain uses TRBV20-1 and TRBJ2-1; D is perhaps TRBD2 (5 bases). With 1 base removed from V and 8 bases from J, the gap between germline ends came to 9 bases. CDR3 length equals 12 residues. CDR1 and CDR2 (germline): DFQATT, SNEGSKA (reference sequence). The CDR3 here is CSARVGVDEQFF. CDR3 DNA: TGCAGTGCTAGAGTCGGGGTTGATGAGCAGTTCTTC.

This clonotype was observed a few times. The chain combines TRBV20-1 with TRBJ1-2; possibly TRBD1 for D (6 bases). Germline-derived CDR1 and CDR2 are DFQATT and SNEGSKA (reference sequence). The CDR3 length is 15 residues. The V gene lost 5 bases and the J gene lost 4 bases, with 20 bases spanning the gap. The CDR3 sequence is CSAYRENRPTYGYTF. CDR3 DNA: TGCAGTGCTTACAGGGAGAATCGACCAACCTATGGCTACACCTTC.

This clonotype has at least ten counts. This chain links TRBV20-1 with TRBJ2-1, with D possibly matching TRBD2 (5 bases). The CDR3 extends over 14 amino acids. V lost 3 bases, J lost 0 bases, and 9 bases lay in between. Per germline, CDR1 DFQATT and CDR2 SNEGSKA (reference sequence). In nucleotides, the CDR3 is TGCAGTGCTAGTTCAGGAGGCTCCTACAATGAGCAGTTCTTC. Encoded protein: CSASSGGSYNEQFF.

The V and J genes are TRBV7-2 and TRBJ2-1; a possible D gene is TRBD2 (5 bases). In germline, CDR1 is SGHTA, CDR2 FQGNSA. The CDR3 consists of 13 residues. V lost 6 bases and J 2 bases, leaving 8 bases between the germline ends. The CDR3 reads CASRASTYNEQFF. CDR3 DNA sequence: TGTGCCAGCAGGGCTAGCACCTACAATGAGCAGTTCTTC.

This clonotype has just a few counts. The rearrangement links TRBV20-1 to TRBJ2-7; perhaps D is TRBD1 or TRBD2 (5 bases each). CDR3 size: 13 residues. The V gene lost 6 bases and the J gene lost 6 bases, with 18 bases spanning the gap. In germline, CDR1 is DFQATT, CDR2 SNEGSKA (reference sequence). The CDR3 DNA sequence: TGCAGTGCCCTGGGGACGGCCTCGGGCGAGCAGTACTTC. This gives the protein CSALGTASGEQYF.

This clonotype has just a few counts. The chain uses TRBV5-1 and TRBJ2-1; D is perhaps TRBD1 (6 bases). The germline V gene has CDR1 SGHRS and CDR2 YFSETQ. This CDR3 is built from 14 residues. The ends were cut back, 0 bases at V and 6 bases at J, with 10 bases in the middle. The CDR3 sequence: CASSLVLGANEQFF. CDR3 DNA sequence: TGCGCCAGCAGCTTGGTATTGGGGGCCAATGAGCAGTTCTTC.

This clonotype was counted a few times. This chain uses TRBV20-1 with TRBJ2-7; D is possibly TRBD1 (6 bases). Between the trimmed V and J ends, which lost 1 base and 2 bases, there was a span of 12 bases. The germline V gene has CDR1 DFQATT and CDR2 SNEGSKA (reference sequence). The CDR3 consists of 14 residues. CDR3 sequence (DNA): TGCAGTGCTAGAGCTTGGGACAAGACCTACGAGCAGTACTTC. Translated: CSARAWDKTYEQYF.

This clonotype was counted between two and nine times. V gene TRBV4-3 combines with J gene TRBJ2-7; TRBD1 agrees at 7 bases. The V and J ends lost 4 bases and 3 bases, in that order; junction bases with no gene match: 6. The germline V gene has CDR1 LGHNA and CDR2 YSLEER. The CDR3 covers 14 residues. CDR3 loop: CASSLHRGDYEQYF. As DNA, the CDR3 is TGCGCCAGCAGCCTGCACAGGGGCGACTACGAGCAGTACTTC.

The rearrangement joins TRBV10-3 to TRBJ2-7; 9 bases map to TRBD1. The CDR3 is 14 residues long. Unmatched junction bases numbered 5, after V lost 3 bases and J lost 5 bases. CDR1 is ENHRY and CDR2 is SYGVKD in the germline V gene. The CDR3 is CAISDLDRGNEQYF. CDR3 nucleotides: TGTGCCATCAGTGACTTAGACAGGGGGAACGAGCAGTACTTC.

This clonotype showed up many times. The V gene is TRBV6-1, the J gene TRBJ2-7, with D possibly matching TRBD2 (7 bases). Germline CDR1 and CDR2: MNHNS and SASEGT. Trimming took 11 bases from V and 4 from J, leaving 18 bases between them. The CDR3 is 13 amino acids. CDR3 loop: CAGGAGGGYEQYF. For the CDR3, the DNA is TGTGCCGGGGGGGCAGGAGGAGGTTACGAGCAGTACTTC.

Ten or more counts support this clonotype. The gene calls are TRBV20-1 and TRBJ1-5, with TRBD1 matching 7 bases. The CDR3 runs 15 residues. V trimming: 6 bases; J trimming: 6 bases; junction bases outside the gene matches: 14. Germline CDR1 is DFQATT and CDR2 is SNEGSKA (reference sequence). CDR3 bases: TGCAGTGCAATGATTATGACAGGGACCGCTCAGCCCCAGCATTTT. This codes for CSAMIMTGTAQPQHF.

This chain connects TRBV7-8 to TRBJ2-5, with D hard to call. The CDR3 is 16 residues long. Germline V CDR1 and CDR2: SGHVS, FQNEAQ. Trimming took off 1 base at V and 2 bases at J, with 14 bases between the two ends. CDR3 loop: CASSLDPLVGQETQYF. CDR3 sequence (DNA): TGTGCCAGCAGCTTAGATCCCCTAGTTGGACAAGAGACCCAGTACTTC.